Included here is one T cell receptor (beta chain) sequence, with context. Its antigen is as yet unknown. The CDR3 covers 18 residues. V shed 6 bases, J shed 0 bases, and the junction held 13 bases outside the gene matches. Per germline, CDR1 MNHNS and CDR2 SASEGT. The data belong to a study of CD8 T cells in ankylosing spondylitis. MiXCR was run by TCRdb on the 5' RACE reads, yielding one entry per CDR3 protein. Of about 340,000 distinct CDR3 sequences in the sample, approximately 15% were seen once. The study's findings and limits: A motif in TCR beta, a set of seven to nine highly homologous variants, appeared characteristic of ankylosing spondylitis blood. Within matched ankylosing spondylitis synovial fluid, disease-linked clones were reportedly significantly enriched.

This TCR was sampled from a male donor with ankylosing spondylitis or in good health (not recorded which). This chain connects TRBV6-1 to TRBJ1-2, with 10 positions matching TRBD1. Material for sequencing was blood, either unsorted or a sorted T cell fraction (not recorded which). CDR3 sequence reads: CASSSVRGTGVSNYGYTF. The DNA of the CDR3 is TGTGCCAGCAGCTCCGTTAGGGGGACAGGGGTCTCTAACTATGGCTACACCTTC.